These 18 T cell receptor beta chains originate from one sample sequenced in a study of cytomegalovirus exposure and HLA in healthy donors. Assay: immunoSEQ multiplex PCR; the TCRdb copy retains only in-frame clones and omits some. The data show roughly 350,000 clones, more than 80% seen once. The sequenced sample consisted of PBMCs. These TCRs come from a woman between 18 and 29 years old in good health and CMV-seronegative.

This clone was recorded once. The chain combines TRBV7-8 with TRBJ2-2, with unresolved D. The CDR3 totals 14 residues. The V end lost 5 bases, the J end lost 2 bases, and 9 bases lay between the germline ends. The V gene's germline CDR1 is SGHVS and CDR2 FQNEAQ. CDR3 nucleotides: TGTGCCAGCAGCATCTTAGATAACACCGGGGAGCTGTTTTTT. Translation: CASSILDNTGELFF.

V is TRBV6-6 and J is TRBJ2-6; D is perhaps TRBD1 (5 bases). This CDR3 is 15 amino acids long. The ends were cut back, 7 bases at V and 0 bases at J, with 10 bases in the middle. Germline CDR1 and CDR2: MNHNY and SVGAGI (reference sequence). The CDR3 loop is CASNKDSSGANVLTF. The CDR3 DNA is TGTGCCAGCAACAAAGACAGCTCTGGGGCCAACGTCCTGACTTTC.

The V gene is TRBV7-6, the J gene TRBJ2-3; TRBD2 matches 12 bases. V was pared by 2 bases and J by 4 bases, with 4 bases of the junction left unmatched. The germline V gene encodes CDR1 SGHVS and CDR2 FNYEAQ. CDR3 length equals 16 residues. The CDR3 protein is CASSLRLAGVSDTQYF. DNA for the CDR3: TGTGCCAGCAGCTTACGACTAGCGGGAGTTTCAGATACGCAGTATTTT.

This chain connects TRBV19 to TRBJ2-7; 10 bases line up with TRBD1. From germline, CDR1 is LNHDA and CDR2 SQIVND (reference sequence). The CDR3 runs 15 residues. J lost 2 bases, V lost 3 bases, and 4 bases had no gene match. The CDR3 sequence: CASSMGQGFPYEQYF. CDR3 nucleotide sequence: TGTGCCAGTAGTATGGGACAGGGGTTTCCCTACGAGCAGTACTTC.

This rearrangement joins TRBV28 to TRBJ2-5, with TRBD1 matching over 7 bases. Germline loops: CDR1 MDHEN, CDR2 SYDVKM. V lost 6 bases to trimming and J lost 4 bases; unmatched junction nucleotides: 11. The CDR3 has 15 amino acids. This CDR3 reads CASSPDRARGETQYF. CDR3 DNA: TGTGCCAGCAGCCCAGACAGGGCAAGAGGAGAGACCCAGTACTTC.

The chain combines TRBV7-3 with TRBJ2-1, with 7 nucleotides matching TRBD2. After removal of 0 bases from V and 4 bases from J, the junction contained 6 bases not matched to a gene. This CDR3 comprises 16 residues. Germline V CDR1 and CDR2: SGHTA, FQGTGA. Here the CDR3 DNA reads TGTGCCAGCAGCTTAACGAGTAGCGGGTCGTACAATGAGCAGTTCTTC. This encodes CASSLTSSGSYNEQFF.

The rearrangement joins TRBV7-6 to TRBJ1-5, with 10 bases aligning to TRBD1. Germline trimming cut 5 bases from V and 7 bases from J; bases unmatched to any gene: 8. Germline CDR1 reads SGHVS; CDR2 reads FNYEAQ. The CDR3 consists of 15 residues. CDR3 residues: CASSLGRDRGQPQHF. The CDR3 region has the DNA TGTGCCAGCAGCCTAGGCCGGGACAGGGGCCAGCCCCAGCATTTT.

The chain combines TRBV29-1 with TRBJ2-4, with D tentatively TRBD2 (6 bases). Germline V gene sequence: CDR1 SQVTM, CDR2 ANQGSEA. There are 13 residues in the CDR3. Trimming cost V 4 bases and J 6 bases, with 13 bases left between them. The CDR3 sequence: CSVGRDPGNIQYF. In DNA form, the CDR3 reads TGCAGCGTTGGGAGGGACCCAGGAAACATTCAGTACTTC.

The rearrangement links TRBV21-1 to TRBJ2-7; TRBD1 is the table's D call and was not checked against the DNA. TRBV21-1 is described as a pseudogene. The CDR3 is made up of 15 amino acids. The CDR3 protein is CASIAIGDSTYEQYF. The DNA for the CDR3 is TGTGCCAGCATCGCTATAGGTGACAGCACCTACGAGCAGTACTTC.

The chain employs TRBV18 and TRBJ2-7; D is undetermined. The CDR3 is 12 amino acids. Germline V gives CDR1 KGHSH, CDR2 LQKENI. The ends were cut back, 3 bases at V and 3 bases at J, with 6 bases in the middle. The DNA of the CDR3 is TGTGCCAGCTCACCTATCTACTACGAGCAGTACTTC. It codes for CASSPIYYEQYF.

The chain combines TRBV9 with TRBJ2-3; 8 nucleotides line up with TRBD2. Germline V lookup: CDR1 SGDLS, CDR2 YYNGEE. V was pared by 3 bases and J by 6 bases, with 12 bases of the junction left unmatched. This CDR3 has 16 residues. CDR3 bases: TGTGCCAGCAGCGCCAGCGGGAGCGGGGTAGAGGATACGCAGTATTTT. Amino acids: CASSASGSGVEDTQYF.

DNA of the CDR3: TGCGCCAGCAGCCAGAGGACAGGGCCCTCCTACGAGCAGTACTTC. Its translation: CASSQRTGPSYEQYF. The genes are TRBV4-1 and TRBJ2-7, with 8 bases identical to TRBD1. With V trimmed by 3 bases and J by 0 bases, 4 bases remained unmatched. Germline-derived CDR1 and CDR2 are MGHRA and YSYEKL. The CDR3 covers 15 residues.

The chain recombines TRBV6-1 with TRBJ2-7; D unresolved. Trimming took off 6 bases at V and 3 bases at J, with 6 bases between the two ends. CDR3 size: 11 residues. Germline V gene data show CDR1 as MNHNS and CDR2 as SASEGT. The CDR3 here is CASSQVYEQYF. Here the CDR3 DNA reads TGTGCCAGCAGCCAGGTCTACGAGCAGTACTTC.

The rearrangement joins TRBV2 to TRBJ1-1, with 7 bases aligning to TRBD1. Per the germline V gene, CDR1 is SNHLY and CDR2 is FYNNEI. The CDR3 has 17 amino acids. Trimming removed 10 bases from V and 4 bases from J; junction bases left unmatched: 21. The CDR3 DNA is TGTGCCATGCGGGCCACCGGGACAGCGAACCCAGGCACTGAAGCTTTCTTT. This codes for CAMRATGTANPGTEAFF. The full variable domain, in which reference TRBV2 and TRBJ1-1 provide the parts outside the CDR3, is EPEVTQTPSHQVTQMGQEVILRCVPISNHLYFYWYRQILGQKVEFLVSFYNNEISEKSEIFDDQFSVERPDGSNFTLKIRSTKLEDSAMYFCAMRATGTANPGTEAFFGQGTRLTVV.

The rearrangement uses TRBV19 and TRBJ2-7; D ambiguous. V was clipped by 5 bases and J by 4 bases, with 12 bases between them. Germline V gene lookup returns CDR1 LNHDA and CDR2 SQIVND (reference sequence). The CDR3 contains 13 residues. The CDR3 DNA sequence: TGTGCCAGTAGTTTTGGAGACGGATACGAGCAGTACTTC. Translation: CASSFGDGYEQYF.

This clone was picked up one time. The V and J genes are TRBV4-1 and TRBJ2-7, with 10 bases aligning to TRBD1. V dropped 1 base and J dropped 0; count of bases not matched to a gene: 0. This CDR3 comprises 15 residues. CDR1 MGHRA and CDR2 YSYEKL come from the germline V gene. The CDR3 DNA reads as TGCGCCAGCAGCCAAGGGGACAGGGGCTCCTACGAGCAGTACTTC. It is translated as CASSQGDRGSYEQYF.

The CDR3 DNA sequence: TGTGCCAGCACCTACGGACAGGACTCCTACGAGCAGTACTTC. As protein: CASTYGQDSYEQYF. This chain connects TRBV2 to TRBJ2-7, with 7 bases matching TRBD1. V lost 7 bases, J lost 0 bases, and 6 bases stayed unmatched. Germline lookup yields CDR1 SNHLY and CDR2 FYNNEI. The CDR3 has 14 residues.

This clone has a single count. The V gene is TRBV15, the J gene TRBJ1-1; D is undetermined. CDR3 length: 13 residues. Trimming cost V 4 bases and J 1 base, with 7 bases left between them. The germline V gene encodes CDR1 LNHNV and CDR2 YYDKDF (reference sequence). The CDR3 sequence: CATSTSGNTEAFF. CDR3 bases: TGTGCCACCAGCACCTCAGGGAACACTGAAGCTTTCTTT.